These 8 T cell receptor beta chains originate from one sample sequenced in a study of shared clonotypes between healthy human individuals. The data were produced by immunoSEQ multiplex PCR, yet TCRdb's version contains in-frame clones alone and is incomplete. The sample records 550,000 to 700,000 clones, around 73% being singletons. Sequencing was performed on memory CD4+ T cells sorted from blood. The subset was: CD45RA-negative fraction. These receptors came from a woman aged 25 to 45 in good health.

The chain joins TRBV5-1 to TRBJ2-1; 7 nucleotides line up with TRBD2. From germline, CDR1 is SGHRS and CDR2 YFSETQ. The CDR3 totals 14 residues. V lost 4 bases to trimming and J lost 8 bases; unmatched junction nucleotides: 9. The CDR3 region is CASSPGGVLHEQFF. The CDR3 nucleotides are TGCGCCAGCAGCCCGGGAGGAGTTTTGCATGAGCAGTTCTTC.

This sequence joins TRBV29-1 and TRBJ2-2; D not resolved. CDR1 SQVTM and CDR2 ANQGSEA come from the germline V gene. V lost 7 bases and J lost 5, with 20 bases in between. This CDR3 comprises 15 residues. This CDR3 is CSAVGLVMGTGELFF. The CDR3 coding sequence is TGCAGCGCCGTGGGGTTGGTTATGGGGACCGGGGAGCTGTTTTTT.

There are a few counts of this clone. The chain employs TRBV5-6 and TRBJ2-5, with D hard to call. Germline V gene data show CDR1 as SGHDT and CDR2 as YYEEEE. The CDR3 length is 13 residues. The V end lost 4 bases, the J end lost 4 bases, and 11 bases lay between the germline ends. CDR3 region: CASSHLDRETQYF. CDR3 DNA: TGTGCCAGCAGCCACCTGGACCGAGAGACCCAGTACTTC.

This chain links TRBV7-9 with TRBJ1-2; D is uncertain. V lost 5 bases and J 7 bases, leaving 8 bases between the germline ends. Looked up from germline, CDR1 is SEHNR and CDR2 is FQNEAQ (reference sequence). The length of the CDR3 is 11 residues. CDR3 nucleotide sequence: TGTGCCAGCAGCCCGTTGACTGGCTACACCTTC. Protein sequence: CASSPLTGYTF.

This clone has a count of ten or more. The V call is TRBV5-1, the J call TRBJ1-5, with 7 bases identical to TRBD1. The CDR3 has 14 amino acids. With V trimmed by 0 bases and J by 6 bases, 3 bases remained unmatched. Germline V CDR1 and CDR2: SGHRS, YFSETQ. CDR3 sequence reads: CASSLGDSGQPQHF. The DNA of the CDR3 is TGCGCCAGCAGCTTGGGGGACAGCGGTCAGCCCCAGCATTTT. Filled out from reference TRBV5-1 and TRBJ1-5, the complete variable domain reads KAGVTQTPRYLIKTRGQQVTLSCSPISGHRSVSWYQQTPGQGLQFLFEYFSETQRNKGNFPGRFSGRQFSNSRSEMNVSTLELGDSALYLCASSLGDSGQPQHFGDGTRLSIL.

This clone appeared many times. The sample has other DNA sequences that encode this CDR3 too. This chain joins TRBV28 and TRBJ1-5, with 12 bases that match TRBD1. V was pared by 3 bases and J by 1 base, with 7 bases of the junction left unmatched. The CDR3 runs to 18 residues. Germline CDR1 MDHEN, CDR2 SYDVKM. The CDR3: CASSFPGQGAASNQPQHF. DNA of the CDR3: TGTGCCAGCAGTTTTCCGGGACAGGGGGCAGCGAGCAATCAGCCCCAGCATTTT.

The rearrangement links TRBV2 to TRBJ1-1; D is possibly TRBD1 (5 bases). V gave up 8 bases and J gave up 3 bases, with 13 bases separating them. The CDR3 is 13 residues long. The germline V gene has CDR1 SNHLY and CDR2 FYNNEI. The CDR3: CASGGSRDTEAFF. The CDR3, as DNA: TGTGCCAGCGGGGGGTCGAGGGACACTGAAGCTTTCTTT.

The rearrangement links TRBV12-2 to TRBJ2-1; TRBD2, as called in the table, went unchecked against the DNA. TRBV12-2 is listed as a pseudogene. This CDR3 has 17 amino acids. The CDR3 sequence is CASRAELARGSYNEQFF. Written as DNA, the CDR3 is TGTGCAAGTCGCGCCGAACTAGCGCGAGGGTCCTACAATGAGCAGTTCTTC.